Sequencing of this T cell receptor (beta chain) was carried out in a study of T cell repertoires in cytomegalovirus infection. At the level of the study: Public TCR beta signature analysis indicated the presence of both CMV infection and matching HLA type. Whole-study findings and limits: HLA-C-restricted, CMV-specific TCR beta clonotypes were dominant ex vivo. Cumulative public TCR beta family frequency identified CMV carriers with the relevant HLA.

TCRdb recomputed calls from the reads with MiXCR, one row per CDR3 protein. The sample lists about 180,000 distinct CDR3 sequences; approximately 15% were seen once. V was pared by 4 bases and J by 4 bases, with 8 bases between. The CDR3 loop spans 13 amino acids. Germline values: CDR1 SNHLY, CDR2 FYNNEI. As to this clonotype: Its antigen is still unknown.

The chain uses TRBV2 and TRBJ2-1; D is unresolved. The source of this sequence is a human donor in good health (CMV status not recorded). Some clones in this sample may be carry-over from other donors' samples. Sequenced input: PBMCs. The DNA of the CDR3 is TGTGCCAGCAGTGTCAAGACTTACAATGAGCAGTTCTTC. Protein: CASSVKTYNEQFF. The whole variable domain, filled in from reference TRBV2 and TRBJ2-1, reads EPEVTQTPSHQVTQMGQEVILRCVPISNHLYFYWYRQILGQKVEFLVSFYNNEISEKSEIFDDQFSVERPDGSNFTLKIRSTKLEDSAMYFCASSVKTYNEQFFGPGTRLTVL.